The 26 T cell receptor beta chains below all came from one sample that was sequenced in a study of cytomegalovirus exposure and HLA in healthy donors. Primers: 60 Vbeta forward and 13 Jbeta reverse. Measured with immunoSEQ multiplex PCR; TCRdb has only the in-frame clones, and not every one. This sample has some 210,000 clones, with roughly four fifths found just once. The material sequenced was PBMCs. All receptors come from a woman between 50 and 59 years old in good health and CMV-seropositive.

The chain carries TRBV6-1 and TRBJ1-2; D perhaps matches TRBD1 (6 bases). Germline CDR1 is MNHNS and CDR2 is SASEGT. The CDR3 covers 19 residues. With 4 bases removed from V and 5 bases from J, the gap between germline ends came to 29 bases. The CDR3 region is CASSGPDRISEFSKYGYTF. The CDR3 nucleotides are TGTGCCAGCAGTGGTCCAGACAGGATCTCCGAATTTTCCAAGTATGGCTACACCTTC.

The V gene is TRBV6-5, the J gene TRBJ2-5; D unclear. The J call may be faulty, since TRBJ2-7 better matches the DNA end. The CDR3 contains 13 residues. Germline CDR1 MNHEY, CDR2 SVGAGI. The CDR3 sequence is CASRRSSSYEQYF. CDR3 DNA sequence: TGTGCCAGCAGACGGAGCTCCTCCTACGAGCAGTACTTC.

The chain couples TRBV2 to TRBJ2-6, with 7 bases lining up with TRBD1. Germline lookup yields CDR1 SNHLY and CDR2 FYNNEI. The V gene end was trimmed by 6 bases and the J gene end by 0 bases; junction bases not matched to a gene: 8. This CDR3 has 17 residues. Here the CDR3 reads CASRGTVRGSGANVLTF. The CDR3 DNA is TGTGCCAGCAGAGGGACAGTGAGGGGCTCTGGGGCCAACGTCCTGACTTTC.

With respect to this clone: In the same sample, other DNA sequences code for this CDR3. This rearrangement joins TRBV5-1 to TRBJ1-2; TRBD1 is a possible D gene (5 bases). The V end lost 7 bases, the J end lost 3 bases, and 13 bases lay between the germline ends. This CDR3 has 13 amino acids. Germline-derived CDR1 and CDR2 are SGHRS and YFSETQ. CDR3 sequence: CASAETVDYGYTF. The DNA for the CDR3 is TGCGCCAGCGCGGAGACAGTGGACTATGGCTACACCTTC.

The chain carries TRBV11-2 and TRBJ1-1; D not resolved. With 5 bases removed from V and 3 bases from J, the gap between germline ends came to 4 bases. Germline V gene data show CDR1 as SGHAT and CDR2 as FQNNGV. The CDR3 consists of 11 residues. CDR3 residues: CASSQDTEAFF. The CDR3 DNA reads TGTGCCAGCAGCCAGGACACTGAAGCTTTCTTT.

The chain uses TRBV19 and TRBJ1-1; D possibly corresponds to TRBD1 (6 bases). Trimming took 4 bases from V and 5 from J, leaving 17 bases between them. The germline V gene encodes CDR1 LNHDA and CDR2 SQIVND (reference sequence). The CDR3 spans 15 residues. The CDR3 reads CASSTGRGARTEAFF. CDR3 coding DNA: TGTGCCAGTAGTACTGGCCGGGGGGCAAGAACTGAAGCTTTCTTT.

The CDR3 nucleotides read TGTGCCACCCGGGGAGGGAGAGAGAACACTGAAGCTTTCTTT. Amino acids: CATRGGRENTEAFF. The chain joins TRBV19 to TRBJ1-1, with unresolved D. The CDR3 loop spans 14 amino acids. Germline V gene data show CDR1 as LNHDA and CDR2 as SQIVND (reference sequence). The V end lost 10 bases, the J end lost 1 base, and 16 bases lay between the germline ends.

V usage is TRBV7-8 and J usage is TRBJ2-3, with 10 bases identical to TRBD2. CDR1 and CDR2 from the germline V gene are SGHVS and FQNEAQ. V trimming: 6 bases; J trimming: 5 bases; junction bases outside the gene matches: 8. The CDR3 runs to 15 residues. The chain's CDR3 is CASRKAGGPVDTQYF. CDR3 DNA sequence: TGTGCCAGCAGAAAAGCGGGGGGGCCAGTAGATACGCAGTATTTT.

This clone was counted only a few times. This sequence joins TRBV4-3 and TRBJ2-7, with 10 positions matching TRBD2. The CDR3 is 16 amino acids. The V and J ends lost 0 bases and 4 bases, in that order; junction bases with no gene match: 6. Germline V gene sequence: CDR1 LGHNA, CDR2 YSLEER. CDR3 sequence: CASSQESASGGYEQYF. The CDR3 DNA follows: TGCGCCAGCAGCCAAGAATCGGCTAGCGGGGGTTACGAGCAGTACTTC.

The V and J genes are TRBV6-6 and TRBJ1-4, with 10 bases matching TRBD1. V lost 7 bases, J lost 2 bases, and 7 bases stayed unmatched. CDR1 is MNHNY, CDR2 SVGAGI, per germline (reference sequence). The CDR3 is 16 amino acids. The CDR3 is CASNPDRGLTNEKLFF. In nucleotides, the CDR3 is TGTGCCAGCAACCCAGACAGGGGGCTGACTAATGAAAAACTGTTTTTT.

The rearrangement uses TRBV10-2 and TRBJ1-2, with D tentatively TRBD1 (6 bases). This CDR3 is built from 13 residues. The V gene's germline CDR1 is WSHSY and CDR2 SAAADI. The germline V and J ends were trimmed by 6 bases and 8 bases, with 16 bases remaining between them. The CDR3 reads CASSDGQFKGYTF. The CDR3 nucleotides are TGCGCCAGCAGCGACGGACAGTTCAAGGGCTACACCTTC.

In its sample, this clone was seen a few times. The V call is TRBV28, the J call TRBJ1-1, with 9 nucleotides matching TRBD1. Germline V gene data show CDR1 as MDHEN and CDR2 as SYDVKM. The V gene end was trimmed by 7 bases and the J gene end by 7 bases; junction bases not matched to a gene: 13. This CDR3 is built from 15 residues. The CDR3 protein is CASTAEGTGRYEAFF. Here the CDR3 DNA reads TGTGCCAGCACCGCTGAGGGGACAGGGAGGTATGAAGCTTTCTTT. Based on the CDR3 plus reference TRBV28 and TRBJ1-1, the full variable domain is DVKVTQSSRYLVKRTGEKVFLECVQDMDHENMFWYRQDPGLGLRLIYFSYDVKMKEKGDIPEGYSVSREKKERFSLILESASTNQTSMYLCASTAEGTGRYEAFFGQGTRLTVV.

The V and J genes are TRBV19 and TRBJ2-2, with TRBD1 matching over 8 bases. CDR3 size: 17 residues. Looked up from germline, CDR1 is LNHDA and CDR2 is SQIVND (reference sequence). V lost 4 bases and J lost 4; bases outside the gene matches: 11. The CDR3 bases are TGTGCCAGTAGTACCAGGGGGCACAATCGGGTCACCGGGGAGCTGTTTTTT. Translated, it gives CASSTRGHNRVTGELFF.

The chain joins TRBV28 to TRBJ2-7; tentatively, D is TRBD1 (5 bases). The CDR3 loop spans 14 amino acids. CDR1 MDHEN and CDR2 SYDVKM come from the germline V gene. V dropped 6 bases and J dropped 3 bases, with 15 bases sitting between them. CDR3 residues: CASRSRGSRYEQYF. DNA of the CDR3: TGTGCCAGCAGATCTAGGGGTTCCCGCTACGAGCAGTACTTC.

CDR3 in amino acids: CASSLASGGARQYF. Here the CDR3 DNA reads TGTGCCAGCAGCTTAGCTAGCGGGGGGGCTCGGCAGTACTTC. The V and J genes are TRBV7-2 and TRBJ2-7; 11 positions match TRBD2. The CDR3 length is 14 residues. Trimming took 0 bases from V and 9 from J; bases not matched to a gene: 4. Germline CDR1 and CDR2: SGHTA and FQGNSA.

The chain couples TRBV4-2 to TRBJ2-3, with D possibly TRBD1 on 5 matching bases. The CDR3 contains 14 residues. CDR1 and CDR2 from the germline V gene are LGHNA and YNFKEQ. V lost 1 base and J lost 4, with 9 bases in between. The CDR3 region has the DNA TGTGCCAGCAGCCAAGGCACAGGTTCAGATACGCAGTATTTT. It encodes CASSQGTGSDTQYF.

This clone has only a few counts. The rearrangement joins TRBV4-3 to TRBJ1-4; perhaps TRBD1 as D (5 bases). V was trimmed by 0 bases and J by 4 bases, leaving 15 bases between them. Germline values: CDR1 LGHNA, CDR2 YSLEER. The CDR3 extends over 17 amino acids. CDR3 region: CASSQDHGGEGNEKLFF. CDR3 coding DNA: TGCGCCAGCAGCCAAGATCACGGAGGGGAGGGTAATGAAAAACTGTTTTTT.

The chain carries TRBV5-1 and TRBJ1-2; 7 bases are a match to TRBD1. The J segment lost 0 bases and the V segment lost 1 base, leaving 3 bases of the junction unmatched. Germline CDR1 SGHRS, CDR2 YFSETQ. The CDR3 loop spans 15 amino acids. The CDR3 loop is CASSLSQGANYGYTF. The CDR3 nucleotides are TGCGCCAGCAGCTTGAGTCAGGGGGCTAACTATGGCTACACCTTC.

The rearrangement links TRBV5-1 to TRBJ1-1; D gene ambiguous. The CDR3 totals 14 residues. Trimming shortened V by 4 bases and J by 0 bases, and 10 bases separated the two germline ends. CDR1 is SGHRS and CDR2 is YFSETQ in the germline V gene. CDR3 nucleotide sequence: TGCGCCAGCAGCGAGGGTCGGGTGAACACTGAAGCTTTCTTT. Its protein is CASSEGRVNTEAFF.

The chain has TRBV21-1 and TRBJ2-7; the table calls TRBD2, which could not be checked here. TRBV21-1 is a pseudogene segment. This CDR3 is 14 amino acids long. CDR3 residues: CASSPSGCGYEQYF. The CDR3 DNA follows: TGTGCCAGCAGCCCATCGGGATGTGGCTACGAGCAGTACTTC.

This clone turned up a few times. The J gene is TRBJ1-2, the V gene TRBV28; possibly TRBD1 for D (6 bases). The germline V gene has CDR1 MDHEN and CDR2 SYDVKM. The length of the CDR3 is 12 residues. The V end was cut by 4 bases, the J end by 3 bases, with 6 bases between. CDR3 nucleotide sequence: TGTGCCAGCAGTTCAGGGGACTATGGCTACACCTTC. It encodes CASSSGDYGYTF.

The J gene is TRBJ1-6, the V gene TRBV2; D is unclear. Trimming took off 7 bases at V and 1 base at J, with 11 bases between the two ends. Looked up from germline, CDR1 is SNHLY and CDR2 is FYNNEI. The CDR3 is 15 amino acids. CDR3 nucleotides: TGTGCCAGCAAATCGAGGGAGTCCTATAATTCACCCCTCCACTTT. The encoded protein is CASKSRESYNSPLHF.

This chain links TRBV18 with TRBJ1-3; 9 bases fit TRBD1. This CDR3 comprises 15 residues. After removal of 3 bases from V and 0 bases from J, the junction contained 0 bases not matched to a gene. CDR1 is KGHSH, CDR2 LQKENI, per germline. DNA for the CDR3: TGTGCCAGCTCACCGGACAGGGGCTCTGGAAACACCATATATTTT. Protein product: CASSPDRGSGNTIYF.

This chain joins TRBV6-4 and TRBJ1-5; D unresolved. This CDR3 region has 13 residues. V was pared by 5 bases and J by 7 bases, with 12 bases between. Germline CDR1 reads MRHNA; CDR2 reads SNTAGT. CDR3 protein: CASSPRAEQPQHF. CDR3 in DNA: TGTGCCAGCAGTCCGCGGGCGGAGCAGCCCCAGCATTTT.

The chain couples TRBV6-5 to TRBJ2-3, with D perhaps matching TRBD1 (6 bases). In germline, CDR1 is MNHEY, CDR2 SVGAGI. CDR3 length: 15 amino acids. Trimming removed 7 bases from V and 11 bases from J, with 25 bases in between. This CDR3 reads CASNQRGSLVGVQYF. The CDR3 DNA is TGTGCCAGCAACCAGAGGGGGTCCCTCGTTGGGGTGCAGTATTTT.

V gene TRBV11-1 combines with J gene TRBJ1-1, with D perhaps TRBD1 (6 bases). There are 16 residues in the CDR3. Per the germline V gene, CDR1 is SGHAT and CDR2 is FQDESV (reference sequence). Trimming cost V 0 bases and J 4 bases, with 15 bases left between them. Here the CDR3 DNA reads TGTGCCAGCAGCTTAGCCCAATACACAGGGCCCACTGAAGCTTTCTTT. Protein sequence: CASSLAQYTGPTEAFF. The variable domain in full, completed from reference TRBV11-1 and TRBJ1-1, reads EAEVAQSPRYKITEKSQAVAFWCDPISGHATLYWYRQILGQGPELLVQFQDESVVDDSQLPKDRFSAERLKGVDSTLKIQPAELGDSAMYLCASSLAQYTGPTEAFFGQGTRLTVV.